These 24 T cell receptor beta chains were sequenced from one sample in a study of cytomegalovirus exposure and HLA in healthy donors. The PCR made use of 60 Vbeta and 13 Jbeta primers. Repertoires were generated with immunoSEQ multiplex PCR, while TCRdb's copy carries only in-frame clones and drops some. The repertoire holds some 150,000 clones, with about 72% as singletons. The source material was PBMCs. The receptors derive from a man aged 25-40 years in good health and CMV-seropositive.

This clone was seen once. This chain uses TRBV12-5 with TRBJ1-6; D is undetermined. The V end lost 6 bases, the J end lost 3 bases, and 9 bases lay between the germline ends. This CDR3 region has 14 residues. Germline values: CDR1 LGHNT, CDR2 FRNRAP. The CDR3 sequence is CASGRNSYNSPLHF. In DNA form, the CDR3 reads TGTGCTAGTGGCCGCAATAGCTATAATTCACCCCTCCACTTT.

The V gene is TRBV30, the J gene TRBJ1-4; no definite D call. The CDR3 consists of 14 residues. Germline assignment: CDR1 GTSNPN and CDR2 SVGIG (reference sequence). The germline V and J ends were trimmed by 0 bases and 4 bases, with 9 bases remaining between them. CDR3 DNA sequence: TGTGCCTGGAGTGTAATGGGAGTTAATGAAAAACTGTTTTTT. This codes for CAWSVMGVNEKLFF.

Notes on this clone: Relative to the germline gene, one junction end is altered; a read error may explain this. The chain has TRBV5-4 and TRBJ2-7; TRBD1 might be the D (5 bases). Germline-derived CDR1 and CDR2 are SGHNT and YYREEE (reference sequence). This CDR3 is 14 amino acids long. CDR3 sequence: CASSRSAGNYEQYF. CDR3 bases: TGCGCCAGCAGTCGGTCGGCAGGGAACTACGAGCAGTACTTC.

Here the CDR3 reads CASSAETGGKTQYF. The DNA of the CDR3 is TGTGCCAGCAGTGCCGAGACAGGGGGAAAGACCCAGTACTTC. The chain recombines TRBV2 with TRBJ2-5, with 9 bases identical to TRBD1. The junction had 6 bases not matched to a gene; V was cut back by 4 bases and J by 6 bases. From germline, CDR1 is SNHLY and CDR2 FYNNEI. The CDR3 is made up of 14 amino acids.

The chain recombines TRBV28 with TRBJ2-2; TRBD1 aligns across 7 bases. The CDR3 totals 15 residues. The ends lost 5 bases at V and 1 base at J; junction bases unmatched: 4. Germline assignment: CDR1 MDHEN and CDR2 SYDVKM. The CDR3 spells CASSETGMNTGELFF. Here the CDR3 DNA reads TGTGCCAGCAGTGAGACAGGGATGAACACCGGGGAGCTGTTTTTT.

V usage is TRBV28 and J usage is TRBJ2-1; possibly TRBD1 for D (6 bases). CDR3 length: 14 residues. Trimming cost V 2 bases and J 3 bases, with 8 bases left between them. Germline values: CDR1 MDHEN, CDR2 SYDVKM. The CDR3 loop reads CASSLGTNYNEQFF. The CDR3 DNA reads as TGTGCCAGCAGTTTAGGGACAAACTACAATGAGCAGTTCTTC.

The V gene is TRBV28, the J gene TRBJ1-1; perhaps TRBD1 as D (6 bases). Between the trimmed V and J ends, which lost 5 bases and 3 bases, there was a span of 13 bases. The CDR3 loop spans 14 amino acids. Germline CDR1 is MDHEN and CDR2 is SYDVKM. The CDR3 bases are TGTGCCAGCAGTCAACGACAGGCTTACACTGAAGCTTTCTTT. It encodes CASSQRQAYTEAFF.

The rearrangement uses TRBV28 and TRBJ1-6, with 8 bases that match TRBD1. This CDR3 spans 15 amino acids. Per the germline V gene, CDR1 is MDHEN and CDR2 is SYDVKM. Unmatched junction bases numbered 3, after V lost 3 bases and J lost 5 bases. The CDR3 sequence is CASSLGTGHNSPLHF. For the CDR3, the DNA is TGTGCCAGCAGTTTGGGGACAGGACATAATTCACCCCTCCACTTT.

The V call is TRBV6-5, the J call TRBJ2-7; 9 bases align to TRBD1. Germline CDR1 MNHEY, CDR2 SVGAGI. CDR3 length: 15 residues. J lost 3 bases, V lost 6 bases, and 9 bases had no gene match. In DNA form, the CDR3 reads TGTGCCAGCAGCCTACAAACGGGACAGGGCTACGAGCAGTACTTC. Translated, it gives CASSLQTGQGYEQYF.

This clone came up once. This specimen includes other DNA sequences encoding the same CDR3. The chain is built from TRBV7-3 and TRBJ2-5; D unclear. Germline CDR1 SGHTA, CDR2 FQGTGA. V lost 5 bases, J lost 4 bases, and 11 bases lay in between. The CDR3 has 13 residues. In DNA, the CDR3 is TGTGCCAGCAGCCCCGGTTCGGGAGAGACCCAGTACTTC. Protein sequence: CASSPGSGETQYF. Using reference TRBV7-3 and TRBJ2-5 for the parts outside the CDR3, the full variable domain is GAGVSQTPSNKVTEKGKYVELRCDPISGHTALYWYRQSLGQGPEFLIYFQGTGAADDSGLPNDRFFAVRPEGSVSTLKIQRTERGDSAVYLCASSPGSGETQYFGPGTRLLVL.

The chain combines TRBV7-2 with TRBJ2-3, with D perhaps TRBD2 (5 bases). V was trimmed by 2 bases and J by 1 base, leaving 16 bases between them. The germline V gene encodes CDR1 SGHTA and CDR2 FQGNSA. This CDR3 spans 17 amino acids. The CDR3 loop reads CASSLKWRSGGTDTQYF. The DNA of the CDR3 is TGTGCCAGCAGCTTAAAATGGCGGTCCGGGGGCACAGATACGCAGTATTTT.

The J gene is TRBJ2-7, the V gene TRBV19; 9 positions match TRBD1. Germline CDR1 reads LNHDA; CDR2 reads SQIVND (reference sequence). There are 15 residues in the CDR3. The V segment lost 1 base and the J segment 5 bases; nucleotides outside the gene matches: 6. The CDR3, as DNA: TGTGCCAGTAGTATAGCCCCCGGACAGGGGCACGAGCAGTACTTC. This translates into CASSIAPGQGHEQYF. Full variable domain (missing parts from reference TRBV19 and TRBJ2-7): DGGITQSPKYLFRKEGQNVTLSCEQNLNHDAMYWYRQDPGQGLRLIYYSQIVNDFQKGDIAEGYSVSREKKESFPLTVTSAQKNPTAFYLCASSIAPGQGHEQYFGPGTRLTVT.

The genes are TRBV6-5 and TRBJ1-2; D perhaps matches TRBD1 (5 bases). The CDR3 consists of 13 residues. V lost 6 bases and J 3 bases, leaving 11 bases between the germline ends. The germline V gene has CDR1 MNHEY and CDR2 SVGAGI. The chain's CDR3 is CASSATVDYGYTF. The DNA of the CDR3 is TGTGCCAGCAGCGCGACAGTAGACTATGGCTACACCTTC.

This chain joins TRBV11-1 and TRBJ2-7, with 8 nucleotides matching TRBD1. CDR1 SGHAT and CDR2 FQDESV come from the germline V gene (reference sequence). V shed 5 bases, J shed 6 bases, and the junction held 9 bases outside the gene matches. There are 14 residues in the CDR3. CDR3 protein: CASSRRQGRAEQYF. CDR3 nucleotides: TGTGCCAGCAGCCGCAGACAGGGGCGGGCCGAGCAGTACTTC.

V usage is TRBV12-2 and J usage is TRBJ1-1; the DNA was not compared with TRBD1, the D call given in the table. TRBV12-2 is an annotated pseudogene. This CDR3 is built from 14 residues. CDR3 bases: TGTGCAAGTCGACAAAGGGGGTCCAACACTGAAGCTTTCTTT. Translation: CASRQRGSNTEAFF.

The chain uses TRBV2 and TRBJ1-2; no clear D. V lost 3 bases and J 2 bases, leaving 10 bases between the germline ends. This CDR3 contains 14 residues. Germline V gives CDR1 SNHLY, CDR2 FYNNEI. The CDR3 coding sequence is TGTGCCAGCAGTGACAGGTCCCCCAACTATGGCTACACCTTC. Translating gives CASSDRSPNYGYTF.

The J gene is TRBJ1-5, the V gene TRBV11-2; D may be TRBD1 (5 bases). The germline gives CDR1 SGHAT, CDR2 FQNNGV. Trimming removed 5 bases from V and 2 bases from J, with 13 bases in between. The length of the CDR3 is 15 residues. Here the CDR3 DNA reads TGTGCCAGCAGCGTCAGGGCGGCGGGCAATCAGCCCCAGCATTTT. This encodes CASSVRAAGNQPQHF. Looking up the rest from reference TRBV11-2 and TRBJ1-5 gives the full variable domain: EAGVAQSPRYKIIEKRQSVAFWCNPISGHATLYWYQQILGQGPKLLIQFQNNGVVDDSQLPKDRFSAERLKGVDSTLKIQPAKLEDSAVYLCASSVRAAGNQPQHFGDGTRLSIL.

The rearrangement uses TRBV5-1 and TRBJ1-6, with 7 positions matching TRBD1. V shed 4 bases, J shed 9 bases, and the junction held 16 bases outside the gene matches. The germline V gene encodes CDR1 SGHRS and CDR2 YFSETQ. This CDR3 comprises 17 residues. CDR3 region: CASSGGTAIGGVSPLHF. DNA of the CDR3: TGCGCCAGCAGCGGGGGGACAGCCATCGGTGGGGTTTCACCCCTCCACTTT. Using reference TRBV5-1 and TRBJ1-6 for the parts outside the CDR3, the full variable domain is KAGVTQTPRYLIKTRGQQVTLSCSPISGHRSVSWYQQTPGQGLQFLFEYFSETQRNKGNFPGRFSGRQFSNSRSEMNVSTLELGDSALYLCASSGGTAIGGVSPLHFGNGTRLTVT.

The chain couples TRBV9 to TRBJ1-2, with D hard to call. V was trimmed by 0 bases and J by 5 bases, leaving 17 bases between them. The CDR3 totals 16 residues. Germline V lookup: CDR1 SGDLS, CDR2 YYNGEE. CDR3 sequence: CASSVGNSPLLYGYTF. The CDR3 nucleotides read TGTGCCAGCAGCGTAGGCAACAGTCCCTTATTATATGGCTACACCTTC.

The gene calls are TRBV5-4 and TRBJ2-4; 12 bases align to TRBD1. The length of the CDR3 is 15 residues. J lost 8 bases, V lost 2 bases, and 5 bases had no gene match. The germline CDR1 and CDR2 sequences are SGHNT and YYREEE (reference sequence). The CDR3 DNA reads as TGTGCCAGCAGCTTAAAGGGACAGGGGGCAGACATTCAGTACTTC. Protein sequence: CASSLKGQGADIQYF.

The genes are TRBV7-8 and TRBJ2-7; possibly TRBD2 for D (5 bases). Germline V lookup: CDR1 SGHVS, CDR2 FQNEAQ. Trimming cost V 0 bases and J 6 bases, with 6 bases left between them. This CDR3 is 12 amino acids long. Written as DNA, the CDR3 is TGTGCCAGCAGCTTAGCTCGGGGCGAGCAGTACTTC. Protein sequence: CASSLARGEQYF.

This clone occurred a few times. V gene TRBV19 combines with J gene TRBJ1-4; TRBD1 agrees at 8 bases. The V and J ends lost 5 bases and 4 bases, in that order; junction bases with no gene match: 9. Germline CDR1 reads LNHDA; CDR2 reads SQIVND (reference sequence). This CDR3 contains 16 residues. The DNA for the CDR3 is TGTGCCAGTAGTGCCAGCCAGACAGGGGATAATGAAAAACTGTTTTTT. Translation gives CASSASQTGDNEKLFF.

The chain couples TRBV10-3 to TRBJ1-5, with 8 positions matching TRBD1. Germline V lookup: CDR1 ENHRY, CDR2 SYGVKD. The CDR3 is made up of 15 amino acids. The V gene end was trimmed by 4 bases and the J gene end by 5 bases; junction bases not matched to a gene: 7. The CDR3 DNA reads TGTGCCATCAGTGCGGGCAGGGGGCTCGATCAGCCCCAGCATTTT. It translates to CAISAGRGLDQPQHF.

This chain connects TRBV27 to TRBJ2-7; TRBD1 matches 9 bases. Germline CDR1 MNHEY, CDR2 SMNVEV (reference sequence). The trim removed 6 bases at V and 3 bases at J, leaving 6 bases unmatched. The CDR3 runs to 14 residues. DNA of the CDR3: TGTGCCAGCAGCTCCTACAGGGGGCTCTACGAGCAGTACTTC. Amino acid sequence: CASSSYRGLYEQYF.